This T cell receptor beta chain stems from a study of blood T cell repertoires in COVID-19. Cohort allocation depended upon clinical history that participants reported. In the authors' methods: How many nucleated cells were present was estimated from reference gene primer amplification. The table came from immunoSEQ multiplex PCR; TCRdb's copy has only in-frame clones and leaves some out. The V and J calls and clone size are taken from that table; D and trimming were inferred from the DNA. The sample yields around 260,000 clones, about 88% seen once. Trimming removed 6 bases at V and 5 bases at J, with 10 bases between. Germline values: CDR1 LNHDA, CDR2 SQIVND (reference sequence). The CDR3 is 13 residues long.

Sample: PBMCs or T cells enriched from blood (not recorded which). This TCR derives from a man aged 25-45 years with acute COVID-19. The chain carries TRBV19 and TRBJ2-2, with a possible D match to TRBD1 (5 bases). This CDR3 is CASRRSGTGELFF. In nucleotides, the CDR3 is TGTGCCAGTAGAAGGTCAGGGACCGGGGAGCTGTTTTTT.